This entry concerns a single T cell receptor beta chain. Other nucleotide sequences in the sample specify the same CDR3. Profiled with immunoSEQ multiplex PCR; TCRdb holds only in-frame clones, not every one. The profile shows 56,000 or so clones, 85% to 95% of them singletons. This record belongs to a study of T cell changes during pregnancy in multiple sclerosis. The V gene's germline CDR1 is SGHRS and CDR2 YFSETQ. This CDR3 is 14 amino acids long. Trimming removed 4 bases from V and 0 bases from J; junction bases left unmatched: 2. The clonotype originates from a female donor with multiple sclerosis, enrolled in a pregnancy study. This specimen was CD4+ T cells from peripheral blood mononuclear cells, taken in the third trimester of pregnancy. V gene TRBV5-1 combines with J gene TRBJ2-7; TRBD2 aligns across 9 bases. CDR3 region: CASSLSGSSYEQYF. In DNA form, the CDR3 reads TGCGCCAGCAGCCTTAGCGGGAGCTCCTACGAGCAGTACTTC.